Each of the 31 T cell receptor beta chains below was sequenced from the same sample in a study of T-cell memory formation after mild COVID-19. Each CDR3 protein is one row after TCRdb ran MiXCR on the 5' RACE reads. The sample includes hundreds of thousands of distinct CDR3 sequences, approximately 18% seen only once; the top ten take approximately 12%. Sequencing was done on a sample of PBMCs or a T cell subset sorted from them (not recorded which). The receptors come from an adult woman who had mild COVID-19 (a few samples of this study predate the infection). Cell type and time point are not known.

The CDR3 DNA reads as TGTGCCAGCAGTCCCTCAGTGGATACGCAGTATTTT. This codes for CASSPSVDTQYF. The genes are TRBV12-3 or TRBV12-4 and TRBJ2-3; D is ambiguous. The CDR3 extends over 12 amino acids. V gave up 5 bases and J gave up 6 bases, with 9 bases separating them.

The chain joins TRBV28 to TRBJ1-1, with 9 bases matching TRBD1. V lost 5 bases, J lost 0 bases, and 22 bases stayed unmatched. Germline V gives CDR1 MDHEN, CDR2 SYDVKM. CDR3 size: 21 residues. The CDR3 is CASSPRTGAIPFRSMNTEAFF. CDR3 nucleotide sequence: TGTGCCAGCAGTCCCCGGACAGGGGCCATACCCTTTCGGAGCATGAACACTGAAGCTTTCTTT. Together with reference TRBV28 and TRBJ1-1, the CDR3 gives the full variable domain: DVKVTQSSRYLVKRTGEKVFLECVQDMDHENMFWYRQDPGLGLRLIYFSYDVKMKEKGDIPEGYSVSREKKERFSLILESASTNQTSMYLCASSPRTGAIPFRSMNTEAFFGQGTRLTVV.

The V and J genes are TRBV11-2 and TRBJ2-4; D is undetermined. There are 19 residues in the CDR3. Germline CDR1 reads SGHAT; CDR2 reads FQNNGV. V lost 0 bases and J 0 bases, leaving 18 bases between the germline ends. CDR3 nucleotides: TGTGCCAGCAGCTTAGATTCGGAAACGGAAACCCTAGCCAAAAACATTCAGTACTTC. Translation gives CASSLDSETETLAKNIQYF.

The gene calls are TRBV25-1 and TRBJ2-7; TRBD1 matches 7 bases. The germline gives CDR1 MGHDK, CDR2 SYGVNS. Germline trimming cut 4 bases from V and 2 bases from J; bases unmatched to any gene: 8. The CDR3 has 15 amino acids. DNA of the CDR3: TGTGCCAGCAGTGTAGGGGGCGCGAGTACCTACGAGCAGTACTTC. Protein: CASSVGGASTYEQYF.

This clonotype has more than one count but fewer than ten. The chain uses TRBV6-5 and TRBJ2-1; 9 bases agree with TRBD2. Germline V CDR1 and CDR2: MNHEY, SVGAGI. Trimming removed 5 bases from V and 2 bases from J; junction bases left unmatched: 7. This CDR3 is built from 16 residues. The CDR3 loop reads CASSPRSGSAYNEQFF. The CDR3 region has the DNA TGTGCCAGCAGTCCCCGTAGCGGGAGCGCCTACAATGAGCAGTTCTTC.

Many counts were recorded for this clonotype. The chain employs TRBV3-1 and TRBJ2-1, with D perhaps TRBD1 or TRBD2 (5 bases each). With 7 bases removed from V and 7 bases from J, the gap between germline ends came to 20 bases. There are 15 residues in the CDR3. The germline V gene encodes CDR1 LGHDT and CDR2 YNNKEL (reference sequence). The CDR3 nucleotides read TGTGCCAGCACCCACGGTCGGGACGTTATAAATGAGCAGTTCTTC. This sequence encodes CASTHGRDVINEQFF.

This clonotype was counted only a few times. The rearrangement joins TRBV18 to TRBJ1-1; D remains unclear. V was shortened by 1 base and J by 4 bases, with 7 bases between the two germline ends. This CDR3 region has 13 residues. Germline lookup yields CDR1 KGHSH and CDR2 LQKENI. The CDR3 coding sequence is TGTGCCAGCTCACCACGGACGGTCACTGAAGCTTTCTTT. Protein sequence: CASSPRTVTEAFF.

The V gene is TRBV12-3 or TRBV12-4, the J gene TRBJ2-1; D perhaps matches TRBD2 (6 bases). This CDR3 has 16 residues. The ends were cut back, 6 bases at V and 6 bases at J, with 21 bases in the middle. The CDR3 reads CASRLSARRGTNEQFF. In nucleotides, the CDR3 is TGTGCCAGCAGGTTGTCCGCCCGACGGGGGACCAATGAGCAGTTCTTC.

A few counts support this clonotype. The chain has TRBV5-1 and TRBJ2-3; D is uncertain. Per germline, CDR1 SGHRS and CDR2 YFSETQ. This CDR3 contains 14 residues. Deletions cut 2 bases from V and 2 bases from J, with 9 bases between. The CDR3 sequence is CASSFRQNTDTQYF. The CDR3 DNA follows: TGCGCCAGCAGCTTTAGGCAGAACACAGATACGCAGTATTTT.

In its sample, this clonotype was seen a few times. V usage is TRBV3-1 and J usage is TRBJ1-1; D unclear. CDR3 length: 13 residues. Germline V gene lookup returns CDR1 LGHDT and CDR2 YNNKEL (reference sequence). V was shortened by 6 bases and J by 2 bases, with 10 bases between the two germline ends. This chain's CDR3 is CASSRGINTEAFF. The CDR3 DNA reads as TGTGCCAGCAGTAGAGGCATTAACACTGAAGCTTTCTTT.

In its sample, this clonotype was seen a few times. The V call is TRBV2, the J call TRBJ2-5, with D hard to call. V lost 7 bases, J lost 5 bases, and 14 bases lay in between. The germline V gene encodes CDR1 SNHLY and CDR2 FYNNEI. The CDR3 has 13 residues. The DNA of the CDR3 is TGTGCCAGCATGACCCCCAGGATGGAGACCCAGTACTTC. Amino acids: CASMTPRMETQYF.

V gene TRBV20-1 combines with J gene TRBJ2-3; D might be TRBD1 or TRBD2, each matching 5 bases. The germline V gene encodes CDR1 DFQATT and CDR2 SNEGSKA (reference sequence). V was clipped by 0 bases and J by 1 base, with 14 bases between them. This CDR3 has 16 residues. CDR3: CSARETGTHRTDTQYF. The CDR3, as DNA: TGCAGTGCTAGAGAAACCGGGACCCACCGCACAGATACGCAGTATTTT.

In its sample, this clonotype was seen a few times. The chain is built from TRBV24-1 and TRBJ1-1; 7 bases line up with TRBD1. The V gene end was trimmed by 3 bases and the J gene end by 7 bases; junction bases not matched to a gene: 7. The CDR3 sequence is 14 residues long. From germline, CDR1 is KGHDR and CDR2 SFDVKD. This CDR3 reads CATSDAGTADEAFF. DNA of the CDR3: TGTGCCACCAGTGATGCTGGGACAGCGGATGAAGCTTTCTTT.

The CDR3 region is CSVDPLWTGNTEAFF. Written as DNA, the CDR3 is TGCAGCGTTGATCCCCTTTGGACGGGGAACACTGAAGCTTTCTTT. This sequence joins TRBV29-1 and TRBJ1-1, with D uncertain. Between the trimmed V and J ends, which lost 3 bases and 1 base, there was a span of 15 bases. Germline V gives CDR1 SQVTM, CDR2 ANQGSEA. The CDR3 is 15 residues long.

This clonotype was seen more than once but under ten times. The DNA of the CDR3 is TGTGCCATCAGTGAGTCGGGTAGCGGGAGCAGCGAGCAGTACTTC. Translating it yields CAISESGSGSSEQYF. This chain joins TRBV10-3 and TRBJ2-7; 9 nucleotides match TRBD2. With V trimmed by 0 bases and J by 6 bases, 6 bases remained unmatched. Germline CDR1 reads ENHRY; CDR2 reads SYGVKD. The CDR3 totals 15 residues.

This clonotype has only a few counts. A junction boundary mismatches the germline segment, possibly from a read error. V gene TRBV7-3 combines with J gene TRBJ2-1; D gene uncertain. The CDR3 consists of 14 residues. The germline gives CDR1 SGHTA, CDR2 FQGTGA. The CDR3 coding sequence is TGTGCCAGCAGCCTAACCGACGTACACAATGAGCAGTTCTTC. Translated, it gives CASSLTDVHNEQFF. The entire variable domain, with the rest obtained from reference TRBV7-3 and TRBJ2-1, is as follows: GAGVSQTPSNKVTEKGKYVELRCDPISGHTALYWYRQSLGQGPEFLIYFQGTGAADDSGLPNDRFFAVRPEGSVSTLKIQRTERGDSAVYLCASSLTDVHNEQFFGPGTRLTVL.

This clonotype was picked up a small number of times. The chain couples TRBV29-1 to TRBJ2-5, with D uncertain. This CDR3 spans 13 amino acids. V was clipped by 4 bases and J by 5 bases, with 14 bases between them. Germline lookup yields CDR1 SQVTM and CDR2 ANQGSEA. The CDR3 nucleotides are TGCAGCGTTGGAGGAGACCCCAGTGAGACCCAGTACTTC. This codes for CSVGGDPSETQYF.

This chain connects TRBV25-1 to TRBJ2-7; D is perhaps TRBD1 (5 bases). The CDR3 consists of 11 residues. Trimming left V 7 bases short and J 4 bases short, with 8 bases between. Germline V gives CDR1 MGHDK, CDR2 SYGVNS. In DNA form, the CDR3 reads TGTGCCAGCACCGGACAATACGAGCAGTACTTC. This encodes CASTGQYEQYF.

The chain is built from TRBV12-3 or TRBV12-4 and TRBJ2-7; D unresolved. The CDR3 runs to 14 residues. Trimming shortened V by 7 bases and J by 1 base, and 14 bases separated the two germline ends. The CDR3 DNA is TGTGCCAGCACCCCCACCCGACGGTCCTACGAGCAGTACTTC. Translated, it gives CASTPTRRSYEQYF.

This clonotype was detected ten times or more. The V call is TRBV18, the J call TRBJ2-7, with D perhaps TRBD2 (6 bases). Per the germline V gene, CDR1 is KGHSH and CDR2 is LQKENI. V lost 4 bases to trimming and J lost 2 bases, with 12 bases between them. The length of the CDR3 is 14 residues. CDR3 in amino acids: CASSLGSNTYEQYF. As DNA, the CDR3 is TGTGCCAGCTCACTCGGGAGTAATACCTACGAGCAGTACTTC. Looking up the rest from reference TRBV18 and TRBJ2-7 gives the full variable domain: NAGVMQNPRHLVRRRGQEARLRCSPMKGHSHVYWYRQLPEEGLKFMVYLQKENIIDESGMPKERFSAEFPKEGPSILRIQQVVRGDSAAYFCASSLGSNTYEQYFGPGTRLTVT.

As DNA, the CDR3 is TGCGCCAGCAGCCGGATGGACAGGGGCGAATACTATGGCTACACCTTC. Its protein product is CASSRMDRGEYYGYTF. The genes are TRBV4-3 and TRBJ1-2, with 9 bases identical to TRBD1. With 4 bases clipped from V and 3 bases from J, the junction kept 9 bases outside the gene matches. Germline assignment: CDR1 LGHNA and CDR2 YSLEER. The CDR3 extends over 16 amino acids.

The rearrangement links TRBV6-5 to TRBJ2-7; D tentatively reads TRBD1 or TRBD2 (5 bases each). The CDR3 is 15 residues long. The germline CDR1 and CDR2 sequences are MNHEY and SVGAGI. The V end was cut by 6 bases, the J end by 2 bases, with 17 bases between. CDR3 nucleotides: TGTGCCAGCAGCCCGGACGGTTTGGGACCCTACGAGCAGTACTTC. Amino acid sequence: CASSPDGLGPYEQYF.

The CDR3 region is CASSTAGRNSPLHF. In DNA form, the CDR3 reads TGTGCCAGTAGTACGGCGGGCAGAAATTCACCCCTCCACTTT. This sequence joins TRBV19 and TRBJ1-6; D is uncertain. The CDR3 runs to 14 residues. Per germline, CDR1 LNHDA and CDR2 SQIVND (reference sequence). V was trimmed by 4 bases and J by 7 bases, leaving 11 bases between them.

CDR3 protein: CSARESGGDNQPQHF. In nucleotides, the CDR3 is TGCAGTGCTAGAGAGAGCGGCGGGGACAATCAGCCCCAGCATTTT. The J gene is TRBJ1-5, the V gene TRBV20-1; D is ambiguous. Trimming took off 0 bases at V and 3 bases at J, with 12 bases between the two ends. CDR1 DFQATT and CDR2 SNEGSKA come from the germline V gene (reference sequence). This CDR3 spans 15 amino acids.

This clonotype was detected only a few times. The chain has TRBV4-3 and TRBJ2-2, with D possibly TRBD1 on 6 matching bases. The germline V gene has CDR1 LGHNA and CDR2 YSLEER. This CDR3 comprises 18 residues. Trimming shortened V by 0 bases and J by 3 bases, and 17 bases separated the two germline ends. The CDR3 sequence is CASSQDRWTVYHTGELFF. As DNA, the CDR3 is TGCGCCAGCAGCCAAGATCGATGGACAGTCTACCACACCGGGGAGCTGTTTTTT.

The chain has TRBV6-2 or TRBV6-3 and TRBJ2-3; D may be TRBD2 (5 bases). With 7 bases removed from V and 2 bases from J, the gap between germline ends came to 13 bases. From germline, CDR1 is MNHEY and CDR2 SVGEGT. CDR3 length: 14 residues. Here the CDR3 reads CASTPSGYTDTQYF. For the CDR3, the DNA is TGTGCCAGCACCCCGAGCGGCTACACAGATACGCAGTATTTT.

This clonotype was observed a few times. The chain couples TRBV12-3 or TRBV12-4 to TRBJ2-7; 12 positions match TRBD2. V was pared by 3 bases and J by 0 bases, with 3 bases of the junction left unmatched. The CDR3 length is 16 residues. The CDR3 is CASSFGTSGSSYEQYF. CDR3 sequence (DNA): TGTGCCAGCAGTTTCGGGACTAGCGGGTCCTCCTACGAGCAGTACTTC.

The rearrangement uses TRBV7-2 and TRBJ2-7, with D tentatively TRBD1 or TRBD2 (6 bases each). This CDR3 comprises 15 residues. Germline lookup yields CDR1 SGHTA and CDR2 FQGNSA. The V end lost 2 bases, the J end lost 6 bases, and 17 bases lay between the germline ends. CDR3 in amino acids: CASSLSTQGLGEQYF. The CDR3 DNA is TGTGCCAGCAGCTTATCGACACAGGGACTGGGCGAGCAGTACTTC.

The CDR3: CASSQVYRGSAEAFF. The CDR3 nucleotides read TGTGCCAGCAGCCAAGTCTACCGGGGAAGCGCTGAAGCTTTCTTT. V and J are TRBV14 and TRBJ1-1; D ambiguous. Germline values: CDR1 SGHDN, CDR2 FVKESK. This CDR3 has 15 residues. V dropped 1 base and J dropped 6 bases, with 15 bases sitting between them.

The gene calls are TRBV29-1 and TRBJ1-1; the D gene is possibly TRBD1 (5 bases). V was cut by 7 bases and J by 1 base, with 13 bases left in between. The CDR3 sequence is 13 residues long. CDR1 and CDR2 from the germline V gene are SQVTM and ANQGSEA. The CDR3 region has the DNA TGCAGCGCTTCCGGGACGGGGAACACTGAAGCTTTCTTT. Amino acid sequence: CSASGTGNTEAFF.

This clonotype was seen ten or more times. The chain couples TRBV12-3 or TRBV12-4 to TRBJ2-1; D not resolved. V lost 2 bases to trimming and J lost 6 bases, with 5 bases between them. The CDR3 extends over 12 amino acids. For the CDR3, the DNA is TGTGCCAGCAGTTTAATGGGCAATGAGCAGTTCTTC. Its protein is CASSLMGNEQFF.